This is a list of T cell receptor beta chains from one sample in a study of blood T cell repertoires in COVID-19. Some clones are missing from TCRdb's copy, which holds only in-frame ones; the method was immunoSEQ multiplex PCR. Of a few hundred thousand clones in the sample, just under 90% were seen once. Sequenced sample: PBMCs or T cells enriched from blood (not recorded which). The source is a woman in her 50s who had recovered from COVID-19. CDR3s include the opening cysteine and the closing phenylalanine or tryptophan. Fields, in order: V gene, CDR3 protein.

TRBV14 CASSYSNSYEQYF
TRBV5-1 CASGLAGGPSYNEQFF
TRBV3-1/TRBV3-2 CASSQAAGNTDTQYF
TRBV6-5 CASSYGTGGPNEQFF
TRBV28 CASSSRLVWGQNIQYF
TRBV5-1 CASSSGGPATNEKLFF
TRBV28 CASREDRVGGYTF
TRBV7-2 CASSRPTSGGEGTDTQYF
TRBV7-9 CASSLGQGYGYTF
TRBV4-2 CASSQDGPAASYNEQFF
TRBV5-1 CASTPSSTNEKLFF
TRBV6-5 CASSLTPSGQYGYTF
TRBV28 CASTPPGGLNTEAFF
TRBV5-1 CASSSGQGIFSGANVLTF
TRBV3-1/TRBV3-2 CASSRTGGRYEKLFF
TRBV19 CASLPPGLVYF
TRBV3-1/TRBV3-2 CASSQEGAGGGTDTQYF
TRBV5-1 CASRTGTQETQYF
TRBV11-2 CASSATPGQKAFF
TRBV5-1 CASSLVGGANEKLFF
TRBV7-2 CASSPPDRTYEQYF
TRBV27 CASSDPGQGSYGYTF
TRBV7-3 CASSYTGTANTEAFF
TRBV2 CASSEARGYGYTF
TRBV7-8 CASSRRGEKLFF
TRBV18 CASSPPATTGFNTEAFF
TRBV28 CASSRIKPGANVLTF
TRBV7-8 CASSLKGLLPGEQYF
TRBV27 CASSLRGPYSNQPQHF
TRBV4-1 CASSQDSDTGGKEAFF
TRBV29-1 CSAGAVYEQYF
TRBV12-5 CASGLEVGATAQYF
TRBV7-2 CASSLVKLPYEKLFF
TRBV7-8 CASSYYNEQFF
TRBV11-2 CASSLVHRGGYTF
TRBV27 CASSSLRTGRSYGYTF
TRBV7-7 CASSLLAGRNTGELFF
TRBV7-2 CASRAHRALEQYF
TRBV7-3 CASSLSPGGGYTF
TRBV5-1 CASSFGTLDGDTQYF
TRBV7-2 CASSNSGNTIYF
TRBV5-4 CASSPPDKTGGYTF
TRBV14 CASSHGVRYEQYF
TRBV4-1 CASSQDSRGRGAFF
TRBV20-1 CSASLGLLDYGYTF
TRBV6-7 CASSYYLGGDGYTF
TRBV5-5 CASSLATDRVTEAFF
TRBV2 CASGGLVAFF
TRBV7-2 CASSFLDSNTEAFF
TRBV7-8 CASSPRPGGRPDTQYF
TRBV4-1 CASSQRSQGYEQYF
TRBV12-5 CASGLSRYEQYF
TRBV29-1 CSGARTLAEAFF
TRBV6-6 CASSPGGSSYNEQFF